The clone carrying this T cell receptor beta chain has a single count. The repertoire was sequenced with immunoSEQ multiplex PCR; TCRdb's copy has only in-frame clones and lacks some. The sample has 25,000 to 35,000 clones; about four fifths are singletons. This CDR3 contains 15 residues. The germline V gene encodes CDR1 SEHNR and CDR2 FQNEAQ (reference sequence). V was shortened by 1 base and J by 5 bases, with 14 bases between the two germline ends. This entry comes from a study of a mutant IDH1 vaccine in newly diagnosed glioma. The time point was: baseline, week 1 (first vaccination visit). Treatment in this sample: pre-vaccination baseline after standard-of-care therapy.

This sample comprised PBMCs, obtained from a glioma patient treated with radiotherapy, temozolomide or both. The rearrangement joins TRBV7-9 to TRBJ2-5; D gene ambiguous. The source is a man aged 30 to 45 with glioma. CDR3 sequence: CASSLGRGSSETQYF. In nucleotides, the CDR3 is TGTGCCAGCAGCTTAGGCAGAGGATCCTCGGAGACCCAGTACTTC.